These 2 T cell receptor beta chains came from one sample sequenced in a study of T cells in women clearing cervical HPV infection. The assay was immunoSEQ multiplex PCR, and TCRdb's table has in-frame clones only and misses some. The sample totals approximately 24,000 clones. The sequenced sample consisted of blood buffy coat. The receptors stem from a woman aged 18-70 years with a cervical HPV16 infection that either progressed to CIN3+ or cleared (not recorded which).

Concerning this clone itself: With the read ending 3 residues before the CDR3 end, the germline J gene is used to fill in that end. V gene TRBV19 combines with J gene TRBJ2-7, with TRBD1 as a possible D gene (6 bases). The V and J ends lost 0 bases and 4 bases respectively, with 13 bases between them. Per germline, CDR1 LNHDA and CDR2 SQIVND (reference sequence). The CDR3 contains 15 residues. CDR3 sequence: CASSIDQQGPYEQYF. Partial CDR3 DNA: TGTGCCAGTAGTATAGATCAACAGGGCCCTTACGAG.

As to this clone: Read coverage stops 3 residues before the CDR3 terminus; the germline J gene supplies the remainder. The rearrangement links TRBV9 to TRBJ2-6; 8 bases align to TRBD1. The V and J ends lost 3 bases and 4 bases, in that order; junction bases with no gene match: 18. CDR1 is SGDLS, CDR2 YYNGEE, per germline. This CDR3 has 20 amino acids. The covered CDR3 bases are TGTGCCAGCAGCGATAAAAGAGACAGGGGTAAATTGTCCGGGGCCAACGTC. Protein product: CASSDKRDRGKLSGANV. The whole CDR3 sequence is CASSDKRDRGKLSGANVLTF. Using reference TRBV9 and TRBJ2-6 for the parts outside the CDR3, the full variable domain is DSGVTQTPKHLITATGQRVTLRCSPRSGDLSVYWYQQSLDQGLQFLIQYYNGEERAKGNILERFSAQQFPDLHSELNLSSLELGDSALYFCASSDKRDRGKLSGANVLTFGAGSRLTVL.